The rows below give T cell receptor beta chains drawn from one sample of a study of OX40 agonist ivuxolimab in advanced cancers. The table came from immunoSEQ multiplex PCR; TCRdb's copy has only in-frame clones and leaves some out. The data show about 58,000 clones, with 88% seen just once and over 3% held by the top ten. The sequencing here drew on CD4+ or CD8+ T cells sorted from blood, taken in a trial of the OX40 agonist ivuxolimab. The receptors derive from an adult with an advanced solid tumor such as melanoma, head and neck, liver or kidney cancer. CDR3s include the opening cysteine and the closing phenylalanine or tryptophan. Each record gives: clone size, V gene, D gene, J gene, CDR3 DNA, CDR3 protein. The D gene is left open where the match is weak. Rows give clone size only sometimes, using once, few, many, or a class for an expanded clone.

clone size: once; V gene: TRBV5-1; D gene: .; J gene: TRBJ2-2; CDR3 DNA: TGCGCCAGCAGCTCTGGGGCCTCGAACACCGGGGAGCTGTTTTTT; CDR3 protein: CASSSGASNTGELFF
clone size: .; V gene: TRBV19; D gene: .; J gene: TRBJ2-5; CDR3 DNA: TGTGCCAGTAGGAACAGGGTGGCAGGTCCGGAGACCCAGTACTTC; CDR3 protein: CASRNRVAGPETQYF
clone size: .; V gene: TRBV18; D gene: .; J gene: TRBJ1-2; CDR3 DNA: TGTGCCAGCTCACCCGGGCAGGACTATGGCTACACCTTC; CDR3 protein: CASSPGQDYGYTF
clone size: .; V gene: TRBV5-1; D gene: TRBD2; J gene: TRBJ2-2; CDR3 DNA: TGCGCCAGCAGCCAAACTAGCGGGGCCACCGGGGAGCTGTTTTTT; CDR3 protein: CASSQTSGATGELFF
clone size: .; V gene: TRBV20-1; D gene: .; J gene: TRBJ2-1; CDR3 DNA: TGCAGTGCTAGCCTCTACAATGAGCAGTTCTTC; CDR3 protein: CSASLYNEQFF
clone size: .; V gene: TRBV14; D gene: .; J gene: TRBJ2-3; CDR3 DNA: TGTGCCAGCAGCCAAGACTATGGAAGCACAGATACGCAGTATTTT; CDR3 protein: CASSQDYGSTDTQYF
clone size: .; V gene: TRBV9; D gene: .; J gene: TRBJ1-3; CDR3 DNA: TGTGCCAGCAGCGTAGGTCTCGGGAACTCTGGAAACACCATATATTTT; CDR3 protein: CASSVGLGNSGNTIYF
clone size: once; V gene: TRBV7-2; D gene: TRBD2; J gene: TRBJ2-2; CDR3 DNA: TGTGCCAGCAGCCCCGGACTAGCGGGAGTATTGGTCGGGGAGCTGTTTTTT; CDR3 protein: CASSPGLAGVLVGELFF
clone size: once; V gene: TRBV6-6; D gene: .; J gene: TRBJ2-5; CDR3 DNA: TGTGCCAGCAGTTACCAGTGGACTCAACAAGAGACCCAGTACTTC; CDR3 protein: CASSYQWTQQETQYF
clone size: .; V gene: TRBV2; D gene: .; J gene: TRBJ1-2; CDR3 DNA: TGTGCCAGCAGTGAATCCCCGGAGGATGGCTACACCTTC; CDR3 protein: CASSESPEDGYTF
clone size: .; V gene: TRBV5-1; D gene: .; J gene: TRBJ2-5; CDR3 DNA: TGCGCCAGCAGCTTGGTTGAGACCCAGTACTTC; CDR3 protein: CASSLVETQYF
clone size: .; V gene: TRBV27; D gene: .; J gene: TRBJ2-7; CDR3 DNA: TGTGCCAGCAGTTCCCGACAGAGCTACGAGCAGTACTTC; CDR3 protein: CASSSRQSYEQYF
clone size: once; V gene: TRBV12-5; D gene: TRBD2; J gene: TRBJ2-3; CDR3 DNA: TGTGCTAGTGGTTTCACAAGGGGGACTAGCGGCCCTAGAACAGATACGCAGTATTTT; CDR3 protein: CASGFTRGTSGPRTDTQYF
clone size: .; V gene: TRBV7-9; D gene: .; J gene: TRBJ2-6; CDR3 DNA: TGTGCCATCCATCCTGGAGGACAATCTGGGGCCAACGTCCTGACTTTC; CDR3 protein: CAIHPGGQSGANVLTF
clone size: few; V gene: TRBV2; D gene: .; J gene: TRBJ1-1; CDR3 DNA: TGTGCCAGCAGTGAATGGGAAGAAGCTTTCTTT; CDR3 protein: CASSEWEEAFF
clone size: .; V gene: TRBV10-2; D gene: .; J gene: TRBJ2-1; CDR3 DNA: TGCGCCAGCAGCGACCCCTCAGCTGTCTCCTACAATGAGCAGTTCTTC; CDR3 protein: CASSDPSAVSYNEQFF
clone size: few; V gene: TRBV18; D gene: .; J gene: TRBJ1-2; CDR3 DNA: TGTGCCAGCTCACCTCCTCATAGCGGCTACACCTTC; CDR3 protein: CASSPPHSGYTF
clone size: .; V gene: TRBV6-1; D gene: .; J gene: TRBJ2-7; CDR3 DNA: TGTGCCAGCAGTGTGTCGGGGCGGGGCGGGCAGTACTTC; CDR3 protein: CASSVSGRGGQYF
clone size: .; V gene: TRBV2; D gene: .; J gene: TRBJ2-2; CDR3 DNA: TGTGCCAGCAGTCCTTTATCCGGGGAGCTGTTTTTT; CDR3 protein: CASSPLSGELFF
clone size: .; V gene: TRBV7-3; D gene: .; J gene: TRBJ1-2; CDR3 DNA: TGTGCCAGCAGCCCATGGACACTCGCTAACTATGGCTACACCTTC; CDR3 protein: CASSPWTLANYGYTF
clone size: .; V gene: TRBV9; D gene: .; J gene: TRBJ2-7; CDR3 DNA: TGTGCCAGCAGCGTAGGAGGCCCCAGGGGCGACTTACCCTACGAGCAGTACTTC; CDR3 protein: CASSVGGPRGDLPYEQYF
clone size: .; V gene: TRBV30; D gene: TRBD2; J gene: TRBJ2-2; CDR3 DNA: TGTGCCTGGAGCCTCGGGGGGGGACGGACTAAAGCGGGAGGAGGTACCGGGGAGCTGTTTTTT; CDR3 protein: CAWSLGGGRTKAGGGTGELFF
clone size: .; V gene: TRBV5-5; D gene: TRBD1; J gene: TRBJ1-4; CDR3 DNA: TGTGCCAGCAGCTTGGAGGGGACAGGGGATGAAAAACTGTTTTTT; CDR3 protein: CASSLEGTGDEKLFF
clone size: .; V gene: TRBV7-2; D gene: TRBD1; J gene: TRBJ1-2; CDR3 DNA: TGTGCCAGCAGTCGGACACAGGGGGTTGGTGGCTACACCTTC; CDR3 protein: CASSRTQGVGGYTF
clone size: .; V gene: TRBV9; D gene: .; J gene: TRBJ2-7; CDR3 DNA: TGTGCCAGCAGCGTAGCAATTTCAGCCCGATCGTACGAGCAGTACTTC; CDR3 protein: CASSVAISARSYEQYF
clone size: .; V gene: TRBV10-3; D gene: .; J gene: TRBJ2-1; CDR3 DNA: TGTGCCACCATTTCTAATATCGGCGGCGTACGGGGGAATGAGCAGTTCTTC; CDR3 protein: CATISNIGGVRGNEQFF
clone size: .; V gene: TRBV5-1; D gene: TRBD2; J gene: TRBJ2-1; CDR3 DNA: TGCGCCAGCAGCTTACGAACTAGCGTCACCTACAATGAGCAGTTCTTC; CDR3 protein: CASSLRTSVTYNEQFF
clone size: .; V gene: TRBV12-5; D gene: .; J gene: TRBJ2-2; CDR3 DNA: TGTGCTAGTGGCAGAACCTCACGACCCGGGGAGCTGTTTTTT; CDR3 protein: CASGRTSRPGELFF
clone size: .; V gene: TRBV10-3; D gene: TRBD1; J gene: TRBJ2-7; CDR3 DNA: TGTGCCATAACTCGGGACAGCGGTCTCTACGAGCAGTACTTC; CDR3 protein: CAITRDSGLYEQYF
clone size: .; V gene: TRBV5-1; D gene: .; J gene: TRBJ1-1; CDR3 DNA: TGCGCCAGCAGCCCTAAACAGGAGTTAAACACTGAAGCTTTCTTT; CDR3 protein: CASSPKQELNTEAFF
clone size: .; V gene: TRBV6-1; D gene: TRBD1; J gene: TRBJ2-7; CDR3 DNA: TGTGCCAGCAGTCGACAGGGCCCTTCCTACGAGCAGTACTTC; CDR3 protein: CASSRQGPSYEQYF
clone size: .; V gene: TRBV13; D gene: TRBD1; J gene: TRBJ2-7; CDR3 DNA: TGTGCCAGCAGCTTAGGGGACAGGGGACGCTCCTACGAGCAGTACTTC; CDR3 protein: CASSLGDRGRSYEQYF
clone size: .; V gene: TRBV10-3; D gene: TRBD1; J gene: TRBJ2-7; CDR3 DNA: TGTGCCATCAGTGTCTCTCCGGGACAGGAGTACGAGCAGTACTTC; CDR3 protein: CAISVSPGQEYEQYF
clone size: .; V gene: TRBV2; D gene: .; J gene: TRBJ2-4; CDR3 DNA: TGTGCCAGCAGCTGGGCCAAAAACATTCAGTACTTC; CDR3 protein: CASSWAKNIQYF
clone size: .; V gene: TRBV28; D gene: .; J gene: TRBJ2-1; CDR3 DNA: TGTGCCAGCAGGGAAGCGAACAATGAGCAGTTCTTC; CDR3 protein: CASREANNEQFF
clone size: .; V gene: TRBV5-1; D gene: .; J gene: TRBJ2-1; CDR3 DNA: TGCGCCAGCCGTCGGGGCCAGCAGTGGAATGAGCAGTTCTTC; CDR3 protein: CASRRGQQWNEQFF
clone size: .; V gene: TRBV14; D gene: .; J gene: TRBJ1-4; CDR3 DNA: TGTGCCAGCAGCCTTGGGGTCCGTCATGAAAAACTGTTTTTT; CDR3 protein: CASSLGVRHEKLFF
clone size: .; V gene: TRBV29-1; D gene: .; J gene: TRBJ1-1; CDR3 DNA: TGCAGCGTGCGACGGCAGGGGACTGAAGCTTTCTTT; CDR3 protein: CSVRRQGTEAFF
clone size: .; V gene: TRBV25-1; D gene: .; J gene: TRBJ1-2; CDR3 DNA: TGTGCCAGCAGTGGTCAGACAGGCGGCTATGGCTACACCTTC; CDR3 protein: CASSGQTGGYGYTF
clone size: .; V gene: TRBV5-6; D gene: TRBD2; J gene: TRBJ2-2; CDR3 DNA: TGTGCCAGCAGCTTGACGGGAGGCCCCAACACCGGGGAGCTGTTTTTT; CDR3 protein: CASSLTGGPNTGELFF
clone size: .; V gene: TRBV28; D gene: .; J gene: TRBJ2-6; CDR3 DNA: TGTGCCAGCGGATCCATGTTGGGGACTGGGGCCAACGTCCTGACTTTC; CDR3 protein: CASGSMLGTGANVLTF
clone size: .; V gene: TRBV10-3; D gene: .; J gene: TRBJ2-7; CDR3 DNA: TGTGCCATCAGTGCTGCCCCCTACGAGCAGTACTTC; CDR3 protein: CAISAAPYEQYF
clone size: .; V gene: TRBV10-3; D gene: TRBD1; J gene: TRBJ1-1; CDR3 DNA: TGTGCCATCAGTTCCCGGGACAGGGGGACTGAAGCTTTCTTT; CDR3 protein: CAISSRDRGTEAFF
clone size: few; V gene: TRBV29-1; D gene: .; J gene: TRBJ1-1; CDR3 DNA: TGCAGCGTAAATGAGAACACTGAAGCTTTCTTT; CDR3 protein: CSVNENTEAFF
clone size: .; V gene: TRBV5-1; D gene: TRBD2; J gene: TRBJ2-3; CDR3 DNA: TGCGCCAGCAGCTTGGGACTAGCGGGCCCCACAGATACGCAGTATTTT; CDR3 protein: CASSLGLAGPTDTQYF
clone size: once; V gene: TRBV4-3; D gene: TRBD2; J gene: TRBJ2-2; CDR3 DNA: TGCGCCAGCAGCCAAGAAATAACTAGCGGGAGCACCGGGGAGCTGTTTTTT; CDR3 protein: CASSQEITSGSTGELFF
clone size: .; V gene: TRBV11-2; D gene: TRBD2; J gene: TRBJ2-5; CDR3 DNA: TGTGCCAGCAGCTTAGATATCGGGGGAGGGGAGACCCAGTACTTC; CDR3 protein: CASSLDIGGGETQYF
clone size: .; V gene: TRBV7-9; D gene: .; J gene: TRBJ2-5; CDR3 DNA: TGTGCCAGCAGCTTAGAGGGGGGGACCCAGTACTTC; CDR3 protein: CASSLEGGTQYF
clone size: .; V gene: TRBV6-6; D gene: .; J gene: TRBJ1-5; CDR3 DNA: TGTGCCAGCAGTTACTCTTCGGCACGGGATCAGCCCCAGCATTTT; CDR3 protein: CASSYSSARDQPQHF
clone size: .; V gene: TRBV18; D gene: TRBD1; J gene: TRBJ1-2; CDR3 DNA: TGTGCCAGCTCACCCGGGACAGACTACTATGGCTACACCTTC; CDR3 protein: CASSPGTDYYGYTF
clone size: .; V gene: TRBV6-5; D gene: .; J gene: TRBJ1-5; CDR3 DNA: TGTGCCAGCAGTAGGGATAGCAATCAGCCCCAGCATTTT; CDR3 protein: CASSRDSNQPQHF
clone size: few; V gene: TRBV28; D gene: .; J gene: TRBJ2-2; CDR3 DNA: TGTGCCATCCAGAACGGGGGTAGCACCGGGGAGCTGTTTTTT; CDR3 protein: CAIQNGGSTGELFF
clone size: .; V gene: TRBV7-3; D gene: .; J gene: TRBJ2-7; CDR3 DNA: TGTGCCAGCAGCTCCCGGGACGGGGACTACGAGCAGTACTTC; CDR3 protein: CASSSRDGDYEQYF
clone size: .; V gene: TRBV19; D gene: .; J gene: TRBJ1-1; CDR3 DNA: TGTGCCAGTAGTATCCACGAGGGTGTCACTGAAGCTTTCTTT; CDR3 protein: CASSIHEGVTEAFF
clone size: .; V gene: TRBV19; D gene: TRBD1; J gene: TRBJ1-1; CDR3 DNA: TGTGCCAGTAGTCCCCGGGACAGGGCGGACACTGAAGCTTTCTTT; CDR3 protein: CASSPRDRADTEAFF
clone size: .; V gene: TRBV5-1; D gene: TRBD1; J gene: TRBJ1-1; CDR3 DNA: TGCGCCAGCAGCTTGGCCGGGACAGGGACCACTGAAGCTTTCTTT; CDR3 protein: CASSLAGTGTTEAFF